One T cell receptor (beta chain) is described in this entry. The data derive from a study of T cell changes during pregnancy in multiple sclerosis. The table came from immunoSEQ multiplex PCR; TCRdb's copy has only in-frame clones and leaves some out. The sample lists about 38,000 clones, about 94% occurring once. The germline CDR1 and CDR2 sequences are KGHSH and LQKENI. The CDR3 has 17 amino acids. V shed 1 base and J 2 bases; nucleotides not matched to a gene: 9. The chain couples TRBV18 to TRBJ1-2; 8 bases agree with TRBD1. This clonotype was obtained from a female donor with multiple sclerosis, enrolled in a pregnancy study. The sequenced sample was CD4+ T cells from peripheral blood mononuclear cells, obtained in the second trimester of pregnancy. The CDR3 is CASSPHPYRTGNYGYTF. CDR3 sequence (DNA): TGTGCCAGCTCACCACACCCCTACCGGACAGGGAACTATGGCTACACCTTC.